These 16 T cell receptor beta chains originate from one sample sequenced in a study of patients and donors after allogeneic stem cell transplantation. MiXCR, applied by TCRdb to the RT-PCR reads, yields one record per CDR3 protein. The repertoire has over 150,000 distinct CDR3 sequences, over 25% of them found once; the top ten carry approximately 3%. Sequenced material: blood, either unsorted or a sorted T cell fraction (not recorded which). These receptors were taken from a human donor who was either an allogeneic HSCT recipient or a stem cell or donor lymphocyte infusion donor (not recorded which). It is not recorded whose cells these are; they may come from a transplant donor.

This clonotype was recorded at least ten times. The gene calls are TRBV12-3 or TRBV12-4 and TRBJ1-1; tentatively, D is TRBD1 (5 bases). V gave up 11 bases and J gave up 6 bases, with 19 bases separating them. The CDR3 covers 13 residues. For the CDR3, the DNA is TGTGCCCCCTACCTCATGGGGGGGGCTGAAGCTTTCTTT. Residues: CAPYLMGGAEAFF.

This clonotype showed up just a few times. V is TRBV24-1 and J is TRBJ1-5, with D possibly being TRBD1 (5 bases). The CDR3 totals 12 residues. Germline CDR1 KGHDR, CDR2 SFDVKD. Trimming took off 9 bases at V and 5 bases at J, with 10 bases between the two ends. This chain's CDR3 is CATGGADQPQHF. The DNA for the CDR3 is TGTGCCACCGGAGGGGCGGATCAGCCCCAGCATTTT.

In the case of this clonotype: At one end the junction does not follow the germline gene, possibly because of a read error. The J gene is TRBJ2-1, the V gene TRBV29-1; D is uncertain. Germline CDR1 SQVTM, CDR2 ANQGSEA. This CDR3 comprises 13 residues. The CDR3 loop is CSVKEFSYNEQFF. The DNA for the CDR3 is TGCAGCGTTAAAGAGTTCTCCTACAATGAGCAGTTCTTC.

This clonotype was detected many times. The gene calls are TRBV7-2 and TRBJ1-5; 7 bases agree with TRBD1. CDR3 length: 15 residues. The V segment lost 3 bases and the J segment 6 bases; nucleotides outside the gene matches: 8. Germline CDR1 is SGHTA and CDR2 is FQGNSA. CDR3 nucleotide sequence: TGTGCCAGCAGCTTCGCGACAGGGATGGGTCAGCCCCAGCATTTT. Protein sequence: CASSFATGMGQPQHF.

This clonotype came up once. The chain couples TRBV29-1 to TRBJ2-7; D might be TRBD1 (7 bases). CDR1 SQVTM and CDR2 ANQGSEA come from the germline V gene. Trimming took off 6 bases at V and 5 bases at J, with 14 bases between the two ends. This CDR3 is 12 amino acids long. CDR3 sequence reads: CSVNRGGDEQYF. The CDR3, as DNA: TGCAGCGTGAACAGGGGAGGAGACGAGCAGTACTTC.

This clonotype was observed a few times. The rearrangement uses TRBV5-1 and TRBJ1-1; 7 bases are shared with TRBD1. The CDR3 sequence is 16 residues long. The germline V gene has CDR1 SGHRS and CDR2 YFSETQ. V was pared by 4 bases and J by 0 bases, with 9 bases of the junction left unmatched. The CDR3 DNA sequence: TGCGCCAGCAGCGCCTGGGACAGAGTTATGAACACTGAAGCTTTCTTT. Translation gives CASSAWDRVMNTEAFF.

This clonotype was detected once. The chain links TRBV4-2 to TRBJ2-5, with 9 bases lining up with TRBD2. The CDR3 runs 17 residues. V gave up 1 base and J gave up 4 bases; unmatched junction bases: 10. Germline CDR1 is LGHNA and CDR2 is YNFKEQ. CDR3 DNA: TGTGCCAGCAGCCAAGCTTCAGGAGCGGGAGGAGGAGAGACCCAGTACTTC. Translated, it gives CASSQASGAGGGETQYF.

A few counts support this clonotype. The rearrangement uses TRBV29-1 and TRBJ1-1; D remains unclear. V dropped 1 base and J dropped 3 bases, with 12 bases sitting between them. CDR3 length equals 14 residues. The germline V gene has CDR1 SQVTM and CDR2 ANQGSEA. CDR3 DNA: TGCAGCGTTGAAGGTCTTTTGACGCACACTGAAGCTTTCTTT. Its translation: CSVEGLLTHTEAFF.

This chain joins TRBV3-1 and TRBJ2-7; D is unclear. CDR1 LGHDT and CDR2 YNNKEL come from the germline V gene (reference sequence). Trimming left V 4 bases short and J 3 bases short, with 7 bases between. This CDR3 contains 12 residues. The CDR3 DNA follows: TGTGCCAGCAGCCTAAAACGCTACGAGCAGTACTTC. Its translation: CASSLKRYEQYF.

This clonotype was counted between two and nine times. The chain's CDR3 is CASSPQGASNTIYF. The CDR3 DNA sequence: TGTGCCAGCTCACCTCAGGGAGCCTCCAACACCATATATTTT. The J gene is TRBJ1-3, the V gene TRBV18; TRBD1 might be the D (5 bases). This CDR3 has 14 amino acids. V lost 3 bases, J lost 7 bases, and 13 bases lay in between. Germline values: CDR1 KGHSH, CDR2 LQKENI.

The chain uses TRBV20-1 and TRBJ1-4; D call uncertain. Germline lookup yields CDR1 DFQATT and CDR2 SNEGSKA (reference sequence). There are 13 residues in the CDR3. Trimming removed 3 bases from V and 0 bases from J, with 5 bases in between. CDR3 sequence (DNA): TGCAGTGCTAGGCGGCCAACTAATGAAAAACTGTTTTTT. Its translation is CSARRPTNEKLFF.

This clonotype was seen a handful of times. V gene TRBV24-1 combines with J gene TRBJ2-3; a possible D gene is TRBD2 (6 bases). Germline-derived CDR1 and CDR2 are KGHDR and SFDVKD. Trimming pared 7 bases from V and 3 bases from J, leaving 7 bases between. The CDR3 loop spans 12 amino acids. The CDR3 bases are TGTGCCACCAGAGGAGGGACAGATACGCAGTATTTT. It translates to CATRGGTDTQYF.

The chain uses TRBV3-1 and TRBJ2-7; D is uncertain. The ends were cut back, 3 bases at V and 7 bases at J, with 13 bases in the middle. CDR3 length: 13 amino acids. Per germline, CDR1 LGHDT and CDR2 YNNKEL (reference sequence). CDR3 in DNA: TGTGCCAGCAGCCACAGAGGAAAGAAGGAGCAGTACTTC. Protein sequence: CASSHRGKKEQYF.

This clonotype was detected once. The CDR3 sequence: CASSPSGRASVYDEQFF. The CDR3 DNA reads TGTGCCAGCTCACCCAGCGGGAGGGCCTCCGTTTACGATGAGCAGTTCTTC. The chain employs TRBV18 and TRBJ2-1, with 10 bases lining up with TRBD2. The CDR3 is 17 amino acids. The V gene's germline CDR1 is KGHSH and CDR2 LQKENI. Trimming at V came to 3 bases and at J to 8 bases, leaving 13 bases not matched to a gene.

The chain uses TRBV4-3 and TRBJ1-1; D may be TRBD1 (5 bases). Between the trimmed V and J ends, which lost 0 bases and 5 bases, there was a span of 13 bases. CDR1 and CDR2 (germline): LGHNA, YSLEER. This CDR3 spans 15 amino acids. DNA of the CDR3: TGCGCCAGCAGCCAAGATGAGGGGTGGGCGACTGAAGCTTTCTTT. Protein sequence: CASSQDEGWATEAFF.

This sequence joins TRBV29-1 and TRBJ2-3; TRBD2 might be the D (6 bases). V was trimmed by 1 base and J by 2 bases, leaving 13 bases between them. The CDR3 is 15 residues long. CDR1 is SQVTM and CDR2 is ANQGSEA in the germline V gene. This CDR3 is CSVEGRGGLTDTQYF. In DNA, the CDR3 is TGCAGCGTTGAAGGGCGGGGCGGTCTCACAGATACGCAGTATTTT.